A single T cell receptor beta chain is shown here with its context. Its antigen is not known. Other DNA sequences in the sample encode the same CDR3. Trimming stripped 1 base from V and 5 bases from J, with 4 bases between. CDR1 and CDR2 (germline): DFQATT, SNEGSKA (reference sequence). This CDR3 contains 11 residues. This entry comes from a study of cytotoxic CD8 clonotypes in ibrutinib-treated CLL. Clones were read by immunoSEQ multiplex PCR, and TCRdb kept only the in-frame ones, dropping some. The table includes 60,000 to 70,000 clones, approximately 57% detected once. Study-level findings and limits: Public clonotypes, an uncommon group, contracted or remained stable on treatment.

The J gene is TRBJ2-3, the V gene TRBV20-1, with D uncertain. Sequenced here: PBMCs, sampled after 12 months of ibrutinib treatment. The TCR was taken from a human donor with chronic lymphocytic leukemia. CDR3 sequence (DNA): TGCAGTGCTAGAGGAGGAGATACGCAGTATTTT. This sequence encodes CSARGGDTQYF.